This is a list of T cell receptor beta chains from one sample in a study of T cell repertoires in cytomegalovirus infection. MiXCR was run by TCRdb on the reads, yielding one entry per CDR3 protein. The sample has some 440,000 distinct CDR3 sequences, under 40% seen once; the top ten hold roughly 15%. The sample was PBMCs. The receptor set was obtained from a human donor in good health (CMV status not recorded). Some clones in this sample may be carry-over from other donors' samples. CDR3s include the opening cysteine and the closing phenylalanine or tryptophan. D genes are given only for firm matches. Expanded clones are given a class, and other clones once, few, many or no size at all.

v_call: TRBV6-2/TRBV6-3
d_call: NA
clone_size: NA
j_call: TRBJ2-1
cdr3_aa: CASSRDRFPVDEQFF
cdr3_nt: TGTGCCAGCAGCCGAGACAGGTTCCCCGTCGATGAGCAGTTCTTC

v_call: TRBV7-2
d_call: TRBD1
clone_size: NA
j_call: TRBJ2-5
cdr3_aa: CASSLGQFQETQYF
cdr3_nt: TGTGCCAGCAGCTTGGGACAGTTCCAAGAGACCCAGTACTTC

v_call: TRBV7-8
d_call: NA
clone_size: many
j_call: TRBJ2-2
cdr3_aa: CASSPSVWELFF
cdr3_nt: TGTGCCAGCAGCCCTAGCGTCTGGGAGCTGTTTTTT

v_call: TRBV19
d_call: NA
clone_size: many
j_call: TRBJ2-2
cdr3_aa: CASISSGVRTGELFF
cdr3_nt: TGTGCCAGTATATCGTCCGGGGTCCGCACCGGGGAGCTGTTTTTT

v_call: TRBV7-2
d_call: NA
clone_size: few
j_call: TRBJ1-3
cdr3_aa: CASSALNSGNTIYF
cdr3_nt: TGTGCCAGCAGCGCCTTAAACTCTGGAAACACCATATATTTT

v_call: TRBV6-2/TRBV6-3
d_call: NA
clone_size: NA
j_call: TRBJ1-5
cdr3_aa: CASSRGGAINQPQHF
cdr3_nt: TGTGCCAGCAGCCGGGGGGGGGCTATCAATCAGCCCCAGCATTTT

v_call: TRBV5-6
d_call: NA
clone_size: few
j_call: TRBJ2-5
cdr3_aa: CASSLLGSTVQETQYF
cdr3_nt: TGTGCCAGCAGCTTGTTGGGTAGCACCGTACAAGAGACCCAGTACTTC

v_call: TRBV14
d_call: NA
clone_size: NA
j_call: TRBJ2-5
cdr3_aa: CASSPRSRVGETQYF
cdr3_nt: TGTGCCAGCAGCCCACGGTCCAGGGTAGGGGAGACCCAGTACTTC

v_call: TRBV7-6
d_call: NA
clone_size: many
j_call: TRBJ2-6
cdr3_aa: CASSLVGGSKSSGANVLTF
cdr3_nt: TGTGCCAGCAGCTTAGTAGGCGGGTCAAAAAGCTCTGGGGCCAACGTCCTGACTTTC

v_call: TRBV5-6
d_call: TRBD1
clone_size: few
j_call: TRBJ1-1
cdr3_aa: CASSRTYDRGLVEAFF
cdr3_nt: TGTGCCAGCAGCCGAACCTACGACAGGGGGCTCGTCGAAGCTTTCTTT

v_call: TRBV19
d_call: NA
clone_size: NA
j_call: TRBJ1-2
cdr3_aa: CASSSGRGGYGYTF
cdr3_nt: TGTGCCAGTAGTTCGGGGCGAGGGGGCTATGGCTACACCTTC

v_call: TRBV7-9
d_call: TRBD1
clone_size: NA
j_call: TRBJ2-2
cdr3_aa: CATAQGPNTGDLFF
cdr3_nt: TGTGCCACCGCACAGGGGCCAAACACCGGGGATCTGTTTTTT

v_call: TRBV7-9
d_call: TRBD2
clone_size: many
j_call: TRBJ2-7
cdr3_aa: CASSPPGEGAEQYF
cdr3_nt: TGTGCCAGCAGCCCCCCCGGGGAGGGAGCCGAGCAGTACTTC

v_call: TRBV14
d_call: NA
clone_size: NA
j_call: TRBJ2-7
cdr3_aa: CASSQDLWKQGFFYEQYF
cdr3_nt: TGTGCCAGCAGCCAAGATCTATGGAAACAGGGTTTCTTCTACGAGCAGTACTTC

v_call: TRBV28
d_call: NA
clone_size: many
j_call: TRBJ1-5
cdr3_aa: CASSSEGGGSQPQHF
cdr3_nt: TGTGCCAGCAGTTCGGAAGGCGGGGGTAGCCAGCCCCAGCATTTT

v_call: TRBV20-1
d_call: NA
clone_size: NA
j_call: TRBJ1-1
cdr3_aa: CSAPAGGQTEAFF
cdr3_nt: TGCAGTGCCCCCGCCGGGGGGCAAACTGAAGCTTTCTTT

v_call: TRBV20-1
d_call: NA
clone_size: few
j_call: TRBJ2-7
cdr3_aa: CSARTNRVIGYEQYF
cdr3_nt: TGCAGTGCTAGAACGAATCGGGTGATCGGCTACGAGCAGTACTTC

v_call: TRBV27
d_call: NA
clone_size: NA
j_call: TRBJ1-4
cdr3_aa: CASSSATPRAGEKLFF
cdr3_nt: TGTGCCAGCAGTTCCGCCACACCCCGGGCCGGTGAAAAACTGTTTTTT

v_call: TRBV20-1
d_call: NA
clone_size: few
j_call: TRBJ2-7
cdr3_aa: CSATDRPFSYEQYF
cdr3_nt: TGCAGTGCAACAGACAGGCCTTTCTCCTACGAGCAGTACTTC

v_call: TRBV2
d_call: NA
clone_size: NA
j_call: TRBJ1-1
cdr3_aa: CASSVYRDNTEAFF
cdr3_nt: TGTGCCAGCAGTGTCTACAGGGACAACACTGAAGCTTTCTTT

v_call: TRBV28
d_call: NA
clone_size: many
j_call: TRBJ2-4
cdr3_aa: CASSPRVPKNIQYF
cdr3_nt: TGTGCCAGCAGTCCCAGGGTTCCCAAAAACATTCAGTACTTC

v_call: TRBV2
d_call: TRBD2
clone_size: NA
j_call: TRBJ2-7
cdr3_aa: CASSEEGGRRLDEQYF
cdr3_nt: TGTGCCAGCAGTGAAGAGGGCGGGAGACGCCTGGACGAGCAGTACTTC

v_call: TRBV11-2
d_call: TRBD1
clone_size: few
j_call: TRBJ2-7
cdr3_aa: CASTTSGQIYEQYF
cdr3_nt: TGTGCCAGCACCACTTCGGGACAGATCTACGAGCAGTACTTC

v_call: TRBV2
d_call: NA
clone_size: NA
j_call: TRBJ2-2
cdr3_aa: CASSEVKGGPNTGELFF
cdr3_nt: TGTGCCAGCAGTGAAGTTAAGGGGGGCCCGAACACCGGGGAGCTGTTTTTT

v_call: TRBV7-6
d_call: TRBD1
clone_size: NA
j_call: TRBJ1-1
cdr3_aa: CASSLGTGGVTEAFF
cdr3_nt: TGTGCCAGCAGCCTGGGGACAGGGGGGGTAACTGAAGCTTTCTTT

v_call: TRBV5-1
d_call: TRBD2
clone_size: NA
j_call: TRBJ2-3
cdr3_aa: CASSFSGGRPDTQYF
cdr3_nt: TGCGCCAGCAGCTTCAGCGGGGGGCGGCCAGATACGCAGTATTTT

v_call: TRBV12-3/TRBV12-4
d_call: TRBD1
clone_size: NA
j_call: TRBJ1-4
cdr3_aa: CASSLGQQGTGEKLFF
cdr3_nt: TGTGCCAGCAGTTTAGGCCAACAGGGGACAGGTGAAAAACTGTTTTTT

v_call: TRBV7-6
d_call: TRBD1
clone_size: NA
j_call: TRBJ2-2
cdr3_aa: CASSSGQGGNTGELFF
cdr3_nt: TGTGCCAGCAGCTCCGGACAGGGAGGGAACACCGGGGAGCTGTTTTTT

v_call: TRBV24-1
d_call: NA
clone_size: few
j_call: TRBJ2-5
cdr3_aa: CATSDHSMIKETQYF
cdr3_nt: TGTGCCACCAGTGACCACTCGATGATAAAAGAGACCCAGTACTTC